The clone carrying this TCR beta chain was observed a single time. Authors' methods: Amplification with reference gene primers provided the estimates of nucleated cell counts. Only in-frame clones appear in the TCRdb table, and some are missing; sequencing was by immunoSEQ multiplex PCR. Clonal size and the V and J genes are those of that table, whereas D and trimming came from the DNA. The table includes around 300,000 clones, around 87% detected once. This entry comes from a study of blood T cell repertoires in COVID-19. At the level of the study: Acute and convalescent COVID-19 samples came from the United States, Italy and Spain. T cells, B-cell-depleted T cells, or PBMCs provided the cDNA or gDNA that served as material.

Enrollees, 18 to 89 years old, lived in 24 US areas. Trimming removed 3 bases from V and 2 bases from J; junction bases left unmatched: 8. Germline V CDR1 and CDR2: SGHRS, YFSETQ. The CDR3 extends over 16 amino acids. The sequence was collected from a woman aged 18-29 years who had recovered from COVID-19. The rearrangement uses TRBV5-1 and TRBJ2-3; 8 bases agree with TRBD2. Sequencing was carried out using PBMCs or T cells enriched from blood (not recorded which). This CDR3 is CASSSSSGGYTDTQYF. The CDR3 nucleotides read TGCGCCAGCAGCTCATCGAGCGGGGGATACACAGATACGCAGTATTTT. Variable domain in full (rest from reference TRBV5-1 and TRBJ2-3): KAGVTQTPRYLIKTRGQQVTLSCSPISGHRSVSWYQQTPGQGLQFLFEYFSETQRNKGNFPGRFSGRQFSNSRSEMNVSTLELGDSALYLCASSSSSGGYTDTQYFGPGTRLTVL.